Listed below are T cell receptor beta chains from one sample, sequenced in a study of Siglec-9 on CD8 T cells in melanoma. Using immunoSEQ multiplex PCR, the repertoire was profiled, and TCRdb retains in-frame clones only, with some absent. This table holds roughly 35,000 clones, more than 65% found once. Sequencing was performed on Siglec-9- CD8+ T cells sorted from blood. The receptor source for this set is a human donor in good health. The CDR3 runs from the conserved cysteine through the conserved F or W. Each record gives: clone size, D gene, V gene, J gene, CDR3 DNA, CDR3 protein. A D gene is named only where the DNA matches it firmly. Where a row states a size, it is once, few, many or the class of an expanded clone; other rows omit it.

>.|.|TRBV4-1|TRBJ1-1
TGCGCCAGCAGTCCCCCCCGGGAGAACACTGAAGCTTTCTTT
CASSPPRENTEAFF
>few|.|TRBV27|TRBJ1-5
TGTGCCAGCAGGGCTCTTTGGACCAATCAGCCCCAGCATTTT
CASRALWTNQPQHF
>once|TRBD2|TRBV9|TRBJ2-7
TGTGCCAGCAGCTCCGGGACTAGCGGAACCTACGAGCAGTACTTC
CASSSGTSGTYEQYF
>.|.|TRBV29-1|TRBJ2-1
TGCAGCGTGACCTGGGCCGATGAGCAGTTCTTC
CSVTWADEQFF
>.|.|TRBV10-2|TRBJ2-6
TGCGCCAGCGCATACTCTGGGGCCAACGTCCTGACTTTC
CASAYSGANVLTF
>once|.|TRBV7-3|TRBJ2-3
TGTGCCAGCAGCTTAGGGCAGTACACAGATACGCAGTATTTT
CASSLGQYTDTQYF
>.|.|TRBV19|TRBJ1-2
TGTGCCAGTAGTATAGTGGGAAGTGCTGGCTACACCTTC
CASSIVGSAGYTF
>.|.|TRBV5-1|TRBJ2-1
TGCGCCAGCAGTATTATGCCGGGCAGTGGAGATGAGCAGTTCTTC
CASSIMPGSGDEQFF
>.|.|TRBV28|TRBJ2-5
TGTGCCAGCAGTATAGCCGACACGTCGGAGACCCAGTACTTC
CASSIADTSETQYF
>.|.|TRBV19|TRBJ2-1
TGTGCCAGTAGTATTTTCCAGGGTCTTGTACACAATGAGCAGTTCTTC
CASSIFQGLVHNEQFF
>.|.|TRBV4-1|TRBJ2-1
TGTGCCAGCAGCCAAGTTCTTCCCGCCCTATTGGATGAGCAGTTCTTC
CASSQVLPALLDEQFF
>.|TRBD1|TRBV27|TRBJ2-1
TGTGCCAGCAGTCTCCAGGGGGCTGAGCAGTTCTTC
CASSLQGAEQFF
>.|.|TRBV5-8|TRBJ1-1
TGTGCCAGCAGCCCTTACACGGGGTCCCCTGAAGCTTTCTTT
CASSPYTGSPEAFF
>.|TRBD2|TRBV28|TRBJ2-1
TGTGCCAGCAGTCGGAAGGGACTAGCGACGTCTCTTAGCTCCTACAATGAGCAGTTCTTC
CASSRKGLATSLSSYNEQFF
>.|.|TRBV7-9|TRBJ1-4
TGTGCCAGCAGCGACCGGGTCCCTAATGAAAAACTGTTTTTT
CASSDRVPNEKLFF
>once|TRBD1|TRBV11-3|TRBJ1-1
TGTGCCAGCAGCTTAGAGAAGGGGGCTAGGGAAGCTTTCTTT
CASSLEKGAREAFF
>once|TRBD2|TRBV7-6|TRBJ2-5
TGTGCCAGCAGCCCAAGCGGGAATAGCGGGGGAGAGACCCAGTACTTC
CASSPSGNSGGETQYF
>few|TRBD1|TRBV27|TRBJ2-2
TGTGCCAGCACTAAGGACAGGAGTGCCGGGGAGCTGTTTTTT
CASTKDRSAGELFF
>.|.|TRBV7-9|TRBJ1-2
TGTGCCAGCAGCCAGGATGGCTACACCTTC
CASSQDGYTF
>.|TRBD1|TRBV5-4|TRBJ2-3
TGTGCCAGCAGCTTTGACAGGGGCACAGATACGCAGTATTTT
CASSFDRGTDTQYF
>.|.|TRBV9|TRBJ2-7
TGTGCCAGCAGCGAGACATCGCTAGCAGACTACTACGAGCAGTACTTC
CASSETSLADYYEQYF
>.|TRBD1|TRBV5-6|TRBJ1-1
TGTGCCAGCAGCGGGAACCTACAGGGGGCCTTGGAGGCTTTCTTT
CASSGNLQGALEAFF
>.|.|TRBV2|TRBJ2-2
TGTGCCAGCGGCTGGGGCACCGGGGAGCTGTTTTTT
CASGWGTGELFF
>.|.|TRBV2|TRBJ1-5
TGTGCCAGCAGTGAAGTTAACAGACAGGTTTTTGATCAGCCCCAGCATTTT
CASSEVNRQVFDQPQHF
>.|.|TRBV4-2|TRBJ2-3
TGTGCCAGCAGCCAGGATTTCAGGGTTGTGGGCACAGATACGCAGTATTTT
CASSQDFRVVGTDTQYF
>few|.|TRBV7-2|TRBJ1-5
TGTGCCTCCCAGAGGAGCAATCAGCCCCAGCATTTT
CASQRSNQPQHF
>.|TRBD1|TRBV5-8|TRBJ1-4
TGTGCCAGCAGCGATGGACAGGTCTTTACTGAAAAACTGTTTTTT
CASSDGQVFTEKLFF
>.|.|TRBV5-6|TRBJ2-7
TGTGCCAGCAGCTTGCTGCTAGCGAGACCCTACGAGCAGTACTTC
CASSLLLARPYEQYF
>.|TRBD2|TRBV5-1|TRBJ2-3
TGCGCCAGCAGCCCGCCGGGAGGGCAGGGACCTACAGATACGCAGTATTTT
CASSPPGGQGPTDTQYF
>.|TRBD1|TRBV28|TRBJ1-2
TGTGCCAGCAGTCTTGACAGGGGCTATGGCTACACCTTC
CASSLDRGYGYTF
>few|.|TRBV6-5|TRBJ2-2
TGTGCCAGCAGGACCCAAGGCGGGGAGCTGTTTTTT
CASRTQGGELFF
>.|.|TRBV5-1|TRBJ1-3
TGCGCCAGCAGCTTGGTTTCGGGAACTGGAAACACCATATATTTT
CASSLVSGTGNTIYF
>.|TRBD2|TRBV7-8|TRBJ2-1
TGTGCCAGCAGTCTAAATGTACTAGCGGGAGGAAACTCCTACAATGAGCAGTTCTTC
CASSLNVLAGGNSYNEQFF
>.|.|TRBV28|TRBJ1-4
TGTGCCAGCAGTCCCCGACTGATCGAGAAGGCAACTAATGAAAAACTGTTTTTT
CASSPRLIEKATNEKLFF
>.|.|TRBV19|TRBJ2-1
TGTGCCAGTAGTATTTTCGGGTCCAATGAGCAGTTCTTC
CASSIFGSNEQFF